This T cell receptor (beta chain) was observed in a study of neurological immune-mediated disorders. Regarding the study as a whole: The absence of shared CDR3 amino acid sequences among expanded clones across subjects suggests private repertoires in all groups.

Many counts were recorded for this clonotype. The target antigen is unknown. PBMCs stored at -80 C, 2 million in total, were the source of the unsorted libraries. The ends were cut back, 6 bases at V and 8 bases at J, with 19 bases in the middle. The CDR3 spans 15 residues. The V gene's germline CDR1 is MNHEY and CDR2 SMNVEV (reference sequence). Template-switch 5'RACE cDNA synthesis added a 10-nucleotide unique molecular identifier. Sequencing of 15-18 subjects in each run yielded over 190 million TCR-beta sequences. TCRdb reprocessed the 5' RACE reads via MiXCR and lists one record per CDR3 protein. The profile shows 50,000 to 55,000 distinct CDR3 sequences, 10% of them singletons.

The receptor was isolated from a man aged 70 or older with HTLV-1-associated myelopathy (HAM/TSP). This sequence joins TRBV27 and TRBJ1-4, with D tentatively TRBD1 (5 bases). Specimen: PBMCs. CDR3 DNA sequence: TGTGCCAGCAGCCCAGGGACCGTGGGTAGAGAAAAACTGTTTTTT. Translation: CASSPGTVGREKLFF.